The 3 T cell receptor beta chains reported below all come from one sample, sequenced in a study of CD8 T cells in ankylosing spondylitis. No cognate antigen is known for these TCRs. Study outcomes and limitations: A TCR beta motif made of fewer than ten highly homologous variants seemed typical of ankylosing spondylitis blood.

TCRdb used MiXCR to reprocess the 5' RACE reads, holding one entry per CDR3 protein. The data contain roughly 370,000 distinct CDR3 sequences, about 20% of them singletons. Sample: blood, either unsorted or a sorted T cell fraction (not recorded which). All receptors come from a male donor with ankylosing spondylitis.

The chain has TRBV9 and TRBJ1-5; TRBD1 matches 7 bases. The CDR3 is made up of 14 amino acids. CDR1 is SGDLS and CDR2 is YYNGEE in the germline V gene. With 4 bases clipped from V and 3 bases from J, the junction kept 4 bases outside the gene matches. As DNA, the CDR3 is TGTGCCAGCAGCTACGGACAGGACAATCAGCCCCAGCATTTT. Its protein product is CASSYGQDNQPQHF.

The chain carries TRBV6-1 and TRBJ2-1, with TRBD2 matching over 10 bases. In germline, CDR1 is MNHNS, CDR2 SASEGT. J was trimmed by 0 bases and V by 5 bases; bases with no gene match: 7. The CDR3 runs to 17 residues. Here the CDR3 reads CASSMNLAGVSYNEQFF. CDR3 coding DNA: TGTGCCAGCAGTATGAATCTAGCGGGAGTCTCCTACAATGAGCAGTTCTTC.

V is TRBV10-1 and J is TRBJ2-3, with 7 bases aligning to TRBD2. V shed 3 bases, J shed 1 base, and the junction held 7 bases outside the gene matches. Germline loops: CDR1 WNHNN, CDR2 SYGVQD (reference sequence). This CDR3 is 16 amino acids long. In DNA, the CDR3 is TGCGCCAGCAGTGATCCTTGGAGCGGGGGCACAGATACGCAGTATTTT. Its translation: CASSDPWSGGTDTQYF.